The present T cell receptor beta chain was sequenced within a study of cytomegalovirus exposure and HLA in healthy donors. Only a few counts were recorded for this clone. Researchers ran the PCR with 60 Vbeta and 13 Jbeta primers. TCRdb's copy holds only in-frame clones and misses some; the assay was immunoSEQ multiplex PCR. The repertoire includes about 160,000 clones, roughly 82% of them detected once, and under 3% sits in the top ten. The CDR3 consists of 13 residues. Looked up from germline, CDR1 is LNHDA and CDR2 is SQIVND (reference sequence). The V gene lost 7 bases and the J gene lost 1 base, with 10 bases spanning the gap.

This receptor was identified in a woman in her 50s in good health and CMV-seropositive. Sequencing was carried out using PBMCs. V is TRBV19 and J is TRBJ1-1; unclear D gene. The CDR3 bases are TGTGCCAGTAAATACAACACGAACACTGAAGCTTTCTTT. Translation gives CASKYNTNTEAFF.